The entry below describes one T cell receptor beta chain. The antigen it binds to is not known. It has no much larger one-base neighbor in the sample; base qualities were not kept. The sample carries other DNA sequences with the same CDR3. The trial excluded patients who had a history of autoimmune disease or who were on systemic immunosuppression. Peripheral blood for TCR sequencing was collected from all dose cohorts at baseline, on cycle 4 day 1, and on cycle 7 day 1. Samples came from an open-label, multicenter, first-in-human phase I dose-escalation trial of ivuxolimab. The trial enrolled adults with locally advanced or metastatic head and neck squamous cell, hepatocellular, melanoma or renal cell carcinoma. Before TCR sequencing, CD4+ T cells and CD8+ T cells from peripheral blood were sorted into separate populations. This specimen belongs to a study of OX40 agonist ivuxolimab in advanced cancers. In the study overall: Ivuxolimab was an agonistic, fully human IgG2 monoclonal antibody directed against OX40 (CD134), a costimulatory receptor. The purpose of peripheral TCRbeta sequencing was to test whether ivuxolimab changed TCR sequence diversity and led to clonal T-cell expansion. The paper reports the monotherapy dose-escalation portion (N = 52 patients) of the phase I ivuxolimab trial. Partial responses occurred in three dose-escalation patients: two with cutaneous melanoma and one with hepatocellular carcinoma. Patients were allowed to have had prior anti-PD-1, anti-PD-L1 or anti-CTLA-4 therapy, and around two fifths of the dose-escalation patients had been treated with checkpoint inhibitors. Intravenous ivuxolimab was administered to patients every 2 weeks at six dose levels: 0.01, 0.1, 0.3, 1.5, 3 and 10 mg/kg. A male proportion of 75% to 85% and a mean age of approximately 55 years, ranging from roughly 23 to 85, were recorded for the dose-escalation cohort. Of the approximately 50 dose-escalation patients, hepatocellular carcinoma was present in around 20, melanoma in approximately 15, renal cell carcinoma in 9 and head and neck cancer in 9. On the study overall, not on this receptor specifically: After ivuxolimab, more expanded clones were found on average in CD8+ T cells than in CD4+ T cells. At doses from 0.1 to 3.0 mg/kg, clonal expansion was seen in both CD4+ and CD8+ blood T cells between baseline and week 6. Low levels of normalized T-cell clonal expansion were also shown by some nonresponding patients. The antigen specificity of the clonally expanded peripheral T cells was not determined. In partial responders in the 0.1-3.0 mg/kg groups, normalized peripheral clonal expansion was found to be among the lowest, especially among CD8+ T cells.

Genomic DNA was extracted from sorted cells for sequencing of the TCRbeta CDR3 region. TCRbeta CDR3 regions were sequenced using the immunoSEQ Assay. In TCRdb, the immuneACCESS table is reduced to in-frame sequences with V and J assigned. These tables do not hold every clone; where another copy was compared, an unresolved V gene accounts for under half, and the others remain unexplained. The sample table lists 48,000 or so clones, 80% to 85% of them with a count of one. The ten largest make up about 7.2% of the sample. This sequence was found in an adult with an advanced solid tumor such as melanoma, head and neck, liver or kidney cancer. Here the sequenced sample was CD4+ or CD8+ T cells sorted from blood, taken in a trial of the OX40 agonist ivuxolimab.

CDR3 reads: CASSFTPEAFF. The sequenced DNA: TGTGCCAGCAGCTTCACCCCGGAAGCTTTCTTT. The V and J genes are TRBV7-2 and TRBJ1-1, with no D gene named confidently. CDR1 SGHTA and CDR2 FQGNSA were looked up in the germline V gene. V lost 3 bases and J lost 8 bases; the stretch between them is 7 bases long. The CDR3, cysteine through phenylalanine, is 11 amino acids long. The entry retains the CDR3 DNA only, 33 bases that are in frame from base 1.